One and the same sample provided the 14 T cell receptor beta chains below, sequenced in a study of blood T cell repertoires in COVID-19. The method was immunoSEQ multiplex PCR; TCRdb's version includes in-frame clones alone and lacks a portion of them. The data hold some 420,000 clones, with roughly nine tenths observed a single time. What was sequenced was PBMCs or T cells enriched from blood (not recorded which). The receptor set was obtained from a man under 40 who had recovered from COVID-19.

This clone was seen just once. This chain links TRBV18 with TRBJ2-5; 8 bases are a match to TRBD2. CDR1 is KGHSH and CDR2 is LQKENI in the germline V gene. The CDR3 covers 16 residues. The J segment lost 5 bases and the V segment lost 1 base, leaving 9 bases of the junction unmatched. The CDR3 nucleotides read TGTGCCAGCTCACCACGCGTAGCGGGACTTGGGGAGACCCAGTACTTC. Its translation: CASSPRVAGLGETQYF.

In nucleotides, the CDR3 is TGCGCCAGCAGCTTGGCGGGAAATACCTACGAGCAGTACTTC. As protein: CASSLAGNTYEQYF. The genes are TRBV5-1 and TRBJ2-7; a weak D match, TRBD2 (5 bases). V lost 0 bases and J lost 2, with 9 bases in between. This CDR3 has 14 residues. Germline loops: CDR1 SGHRS, CDR2 YFSETQ.

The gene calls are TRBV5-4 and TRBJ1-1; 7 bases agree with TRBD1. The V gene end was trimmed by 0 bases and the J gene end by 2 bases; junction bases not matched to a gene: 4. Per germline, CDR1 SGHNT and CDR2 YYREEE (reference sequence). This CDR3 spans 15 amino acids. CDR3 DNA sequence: TGTGCCAGCAGCTTGGTCGGACAGGCAAACACTGAAGCTTTCTTT. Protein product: CASSLVGQANTEAFF.

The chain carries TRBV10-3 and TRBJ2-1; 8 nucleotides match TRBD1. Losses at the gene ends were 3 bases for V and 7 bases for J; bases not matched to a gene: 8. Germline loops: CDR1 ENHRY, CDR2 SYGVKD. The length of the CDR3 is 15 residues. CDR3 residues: CAISDAGGFSNEQFF. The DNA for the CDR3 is TGTGCCATCAGTGACGCAGGGGGCTTTAGTAATGAGCAGTTCTTC.

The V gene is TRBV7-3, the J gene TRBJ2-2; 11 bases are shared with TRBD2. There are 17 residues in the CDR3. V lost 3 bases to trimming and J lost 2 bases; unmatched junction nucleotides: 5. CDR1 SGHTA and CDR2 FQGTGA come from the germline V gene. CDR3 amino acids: CASSLVLAGANTGELFF. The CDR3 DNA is TGTGCCAGCAGCTTGGTACTAGCGGGAGCTAACACCGGGGAGCTGTTTTTT.

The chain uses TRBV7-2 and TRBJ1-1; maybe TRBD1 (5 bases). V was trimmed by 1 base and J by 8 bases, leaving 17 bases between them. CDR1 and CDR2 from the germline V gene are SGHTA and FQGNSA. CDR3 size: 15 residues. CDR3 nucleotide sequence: TGTGCCAGCAGCTTAGTTCCGGGACTGAAGCAAGAAGCTTTCTTT. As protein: CASSLVPGLKQEAFF.

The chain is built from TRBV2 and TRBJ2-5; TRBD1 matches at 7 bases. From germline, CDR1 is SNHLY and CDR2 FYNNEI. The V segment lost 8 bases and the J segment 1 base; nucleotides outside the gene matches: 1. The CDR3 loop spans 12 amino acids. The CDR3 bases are TGTGCCAGCCGGGACAGCCAAGAGACCCAGTACTTC. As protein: CASRDSQETQYF.

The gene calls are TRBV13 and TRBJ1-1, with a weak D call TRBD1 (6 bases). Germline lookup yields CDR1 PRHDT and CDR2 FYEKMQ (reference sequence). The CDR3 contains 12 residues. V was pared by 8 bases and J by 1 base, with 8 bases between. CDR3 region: CASPRGNTEAFF. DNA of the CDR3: TGTGCCAGCCCCAGGGGGAACACTGAAGCTTTCTTT.

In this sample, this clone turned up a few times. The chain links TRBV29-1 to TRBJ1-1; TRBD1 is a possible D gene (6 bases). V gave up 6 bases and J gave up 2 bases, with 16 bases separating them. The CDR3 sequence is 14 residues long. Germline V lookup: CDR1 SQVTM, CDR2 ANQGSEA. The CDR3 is CSVVQGPGNTEAFF. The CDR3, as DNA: TGCAGCGTAGTACAGGGTCCCGGTAACACTGAAGCTTTCTTT.

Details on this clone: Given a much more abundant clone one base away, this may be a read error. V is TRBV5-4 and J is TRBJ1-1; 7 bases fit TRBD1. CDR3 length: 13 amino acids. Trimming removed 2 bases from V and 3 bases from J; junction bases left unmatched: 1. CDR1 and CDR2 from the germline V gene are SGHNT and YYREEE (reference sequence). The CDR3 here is CASSFGTDTEAFF. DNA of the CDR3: TGTGCCAGCAGCTTCGGGACAGACACTGAAGCTTTCTTT.

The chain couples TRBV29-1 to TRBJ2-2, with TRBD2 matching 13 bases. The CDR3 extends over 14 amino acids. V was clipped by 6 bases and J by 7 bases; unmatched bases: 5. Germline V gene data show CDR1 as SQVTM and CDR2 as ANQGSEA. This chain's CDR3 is CSVTSGRADGELFF. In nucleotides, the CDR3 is TGCAGCGTAACTAGCGGGAGGGCGGACGGGGAGCTGTTTTTT.

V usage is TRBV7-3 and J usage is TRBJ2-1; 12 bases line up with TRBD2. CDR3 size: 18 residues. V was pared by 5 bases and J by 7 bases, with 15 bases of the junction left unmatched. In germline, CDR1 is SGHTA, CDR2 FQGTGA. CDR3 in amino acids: CASSPREKTSGSLNEQFF. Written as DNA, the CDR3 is TGTGCCAGCAGCCCACGGGAAAAGACTAGCGGGAGTTTAAATGAGCAGTTCTTC.

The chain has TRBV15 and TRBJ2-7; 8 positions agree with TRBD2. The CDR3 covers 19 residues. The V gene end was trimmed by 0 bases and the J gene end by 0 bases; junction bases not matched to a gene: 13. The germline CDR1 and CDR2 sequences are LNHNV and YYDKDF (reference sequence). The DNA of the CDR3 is TGTGCCACCAGCAGAGAGCGGGGGGAGGCCACTCCGAGCTCCTACGAGCAGTACTTC. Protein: CATSRERGEATPSSYEQYF.

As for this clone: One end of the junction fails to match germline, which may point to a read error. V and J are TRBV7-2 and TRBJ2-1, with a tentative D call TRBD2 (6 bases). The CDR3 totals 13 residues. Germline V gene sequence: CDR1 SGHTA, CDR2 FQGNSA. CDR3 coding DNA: TGTGCCAGCAGGTTAGCATCGGGAGTTGAGCAGTTCTTC. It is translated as CASRLASGVEQFF.